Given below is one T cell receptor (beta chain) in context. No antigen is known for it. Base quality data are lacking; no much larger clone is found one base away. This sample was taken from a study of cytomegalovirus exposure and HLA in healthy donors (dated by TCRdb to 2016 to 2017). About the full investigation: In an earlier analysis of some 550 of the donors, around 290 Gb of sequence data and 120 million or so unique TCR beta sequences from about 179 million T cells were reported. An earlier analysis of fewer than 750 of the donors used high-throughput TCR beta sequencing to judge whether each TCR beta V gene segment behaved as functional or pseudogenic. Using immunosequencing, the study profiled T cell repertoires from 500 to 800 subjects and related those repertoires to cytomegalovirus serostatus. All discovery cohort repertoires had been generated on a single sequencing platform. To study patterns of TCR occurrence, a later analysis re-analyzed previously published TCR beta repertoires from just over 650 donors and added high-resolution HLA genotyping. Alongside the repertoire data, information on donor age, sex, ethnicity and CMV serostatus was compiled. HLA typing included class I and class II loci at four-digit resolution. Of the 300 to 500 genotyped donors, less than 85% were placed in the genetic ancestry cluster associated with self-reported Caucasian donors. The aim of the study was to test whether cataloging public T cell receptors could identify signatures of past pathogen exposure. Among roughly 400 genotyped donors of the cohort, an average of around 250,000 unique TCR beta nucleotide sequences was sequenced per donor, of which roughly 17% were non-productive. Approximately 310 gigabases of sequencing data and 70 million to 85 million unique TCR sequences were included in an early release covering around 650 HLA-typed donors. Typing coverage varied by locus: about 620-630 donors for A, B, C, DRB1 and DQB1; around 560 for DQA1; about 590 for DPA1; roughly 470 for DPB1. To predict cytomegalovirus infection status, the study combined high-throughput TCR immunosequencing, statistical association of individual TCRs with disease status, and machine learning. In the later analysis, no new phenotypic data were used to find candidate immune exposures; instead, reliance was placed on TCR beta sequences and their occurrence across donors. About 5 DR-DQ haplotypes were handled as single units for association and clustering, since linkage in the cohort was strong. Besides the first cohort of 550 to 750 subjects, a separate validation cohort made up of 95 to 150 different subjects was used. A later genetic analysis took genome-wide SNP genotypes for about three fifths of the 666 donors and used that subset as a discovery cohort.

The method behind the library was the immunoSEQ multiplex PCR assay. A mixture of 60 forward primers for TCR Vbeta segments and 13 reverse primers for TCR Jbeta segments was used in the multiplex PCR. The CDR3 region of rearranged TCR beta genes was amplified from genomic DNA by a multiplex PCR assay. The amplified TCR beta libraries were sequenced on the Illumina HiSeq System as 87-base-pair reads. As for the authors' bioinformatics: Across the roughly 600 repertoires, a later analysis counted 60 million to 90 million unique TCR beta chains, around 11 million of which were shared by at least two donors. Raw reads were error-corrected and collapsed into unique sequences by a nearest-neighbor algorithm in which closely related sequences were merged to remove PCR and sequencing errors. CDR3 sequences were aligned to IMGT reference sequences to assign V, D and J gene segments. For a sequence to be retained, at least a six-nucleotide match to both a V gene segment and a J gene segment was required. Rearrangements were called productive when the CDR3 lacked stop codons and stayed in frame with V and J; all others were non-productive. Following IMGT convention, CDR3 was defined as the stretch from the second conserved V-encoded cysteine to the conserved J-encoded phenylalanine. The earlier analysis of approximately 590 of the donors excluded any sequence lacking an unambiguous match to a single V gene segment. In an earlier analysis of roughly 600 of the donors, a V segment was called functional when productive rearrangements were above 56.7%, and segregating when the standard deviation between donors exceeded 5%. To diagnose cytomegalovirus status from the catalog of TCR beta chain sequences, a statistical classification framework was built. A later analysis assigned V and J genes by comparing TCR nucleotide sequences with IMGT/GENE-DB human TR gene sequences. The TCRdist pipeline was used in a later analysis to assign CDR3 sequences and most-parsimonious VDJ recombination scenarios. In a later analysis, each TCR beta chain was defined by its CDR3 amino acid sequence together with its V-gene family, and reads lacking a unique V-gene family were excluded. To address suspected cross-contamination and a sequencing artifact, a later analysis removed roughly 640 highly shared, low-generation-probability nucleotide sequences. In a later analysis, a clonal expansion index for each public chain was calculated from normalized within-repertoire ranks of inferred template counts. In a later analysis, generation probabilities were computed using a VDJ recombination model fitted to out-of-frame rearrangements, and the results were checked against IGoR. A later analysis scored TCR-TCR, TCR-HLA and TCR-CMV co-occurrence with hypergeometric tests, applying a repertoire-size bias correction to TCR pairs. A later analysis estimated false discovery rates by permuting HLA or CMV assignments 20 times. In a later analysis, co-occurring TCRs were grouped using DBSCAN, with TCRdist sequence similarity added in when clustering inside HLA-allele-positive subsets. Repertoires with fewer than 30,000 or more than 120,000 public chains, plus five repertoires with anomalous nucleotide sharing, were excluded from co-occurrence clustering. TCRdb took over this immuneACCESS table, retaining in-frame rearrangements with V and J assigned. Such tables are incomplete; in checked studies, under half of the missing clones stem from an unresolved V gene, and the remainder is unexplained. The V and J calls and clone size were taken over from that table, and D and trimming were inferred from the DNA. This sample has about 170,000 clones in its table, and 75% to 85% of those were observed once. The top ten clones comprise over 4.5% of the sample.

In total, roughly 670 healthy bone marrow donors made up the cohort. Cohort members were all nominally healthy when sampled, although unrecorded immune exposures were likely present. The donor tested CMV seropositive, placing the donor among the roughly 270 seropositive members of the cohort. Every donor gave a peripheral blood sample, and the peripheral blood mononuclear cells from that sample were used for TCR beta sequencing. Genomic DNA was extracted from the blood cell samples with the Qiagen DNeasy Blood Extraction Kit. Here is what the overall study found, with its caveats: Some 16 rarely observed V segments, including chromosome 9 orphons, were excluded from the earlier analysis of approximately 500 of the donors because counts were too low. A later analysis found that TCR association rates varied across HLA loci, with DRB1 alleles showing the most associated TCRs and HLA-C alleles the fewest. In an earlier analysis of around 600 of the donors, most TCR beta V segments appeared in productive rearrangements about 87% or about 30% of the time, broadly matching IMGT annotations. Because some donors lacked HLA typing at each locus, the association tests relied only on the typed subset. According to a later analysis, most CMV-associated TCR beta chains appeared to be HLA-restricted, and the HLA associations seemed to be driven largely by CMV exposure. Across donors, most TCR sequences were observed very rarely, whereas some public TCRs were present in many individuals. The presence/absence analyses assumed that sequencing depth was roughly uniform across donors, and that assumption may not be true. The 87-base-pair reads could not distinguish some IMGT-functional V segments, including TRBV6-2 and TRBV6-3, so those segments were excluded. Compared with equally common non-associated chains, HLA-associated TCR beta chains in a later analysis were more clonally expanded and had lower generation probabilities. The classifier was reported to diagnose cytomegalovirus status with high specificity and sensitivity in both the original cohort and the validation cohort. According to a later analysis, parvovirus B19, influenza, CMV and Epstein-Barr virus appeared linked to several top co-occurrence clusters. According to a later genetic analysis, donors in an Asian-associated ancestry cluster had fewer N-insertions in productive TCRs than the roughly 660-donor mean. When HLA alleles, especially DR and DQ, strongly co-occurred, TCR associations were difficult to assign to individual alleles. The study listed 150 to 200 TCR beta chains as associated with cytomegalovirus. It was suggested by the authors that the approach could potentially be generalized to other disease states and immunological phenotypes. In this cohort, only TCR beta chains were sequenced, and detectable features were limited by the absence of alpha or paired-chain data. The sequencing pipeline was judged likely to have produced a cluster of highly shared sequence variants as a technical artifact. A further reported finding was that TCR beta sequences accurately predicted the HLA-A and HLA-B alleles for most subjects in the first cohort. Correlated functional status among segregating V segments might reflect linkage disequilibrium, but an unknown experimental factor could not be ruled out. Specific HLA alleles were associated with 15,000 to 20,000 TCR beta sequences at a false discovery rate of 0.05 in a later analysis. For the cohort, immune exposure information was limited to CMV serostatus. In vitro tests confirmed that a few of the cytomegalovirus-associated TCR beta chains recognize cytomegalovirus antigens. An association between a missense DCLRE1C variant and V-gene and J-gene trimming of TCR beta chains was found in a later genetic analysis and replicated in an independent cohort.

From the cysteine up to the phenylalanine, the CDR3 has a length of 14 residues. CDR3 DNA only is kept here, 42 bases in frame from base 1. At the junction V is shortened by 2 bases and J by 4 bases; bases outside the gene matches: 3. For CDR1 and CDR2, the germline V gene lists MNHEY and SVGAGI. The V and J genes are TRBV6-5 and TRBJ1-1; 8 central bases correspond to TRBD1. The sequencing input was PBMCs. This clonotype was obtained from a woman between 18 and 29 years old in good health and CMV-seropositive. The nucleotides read TGTGCCAGCAGTTACACACAGGGGGGCACTGAAGCTTTCTTT. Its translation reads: CASSYTQGGTEAFF.